One T cell receptor beta chain is described in this entry. The target antigen is unknown. The source of the sample is a study of T cells after yellow fever vaccination. Overall study context: Researchers used SMART-Seq v4 Ultra Low Input to prepare fractions that had low cell numbers.

Overall study findings and caveats: FACS-sorted repertoires could contain abundant clonotypes contaminating from the bulk population.

Germline V CDR1 and CDR2: MNHEY, SVGAGI. The V and J ends lost 5 bases and 4 bases, in that order; junction bases with no gene match: 1. This CDR3 spans 14 amino acids. TCRdb re-called the 5' RACE reads through MiXCR, storing one row per CDR3 protein. The data hold 80,000 to 100,000 distinct CDR3 sequences, with 5.8% observed a single time. The genes are TRBV6-5 and TRBJ2-1; TRBD2 matches at 11 bases. The TCR originated in a man between 18 and 35 years old who received the YFV17D yellow fever vaccine. The specimen was CD8+ T cells sorted from PBMCs, collected 10 days after the yellow fever booster vaccination. As DNA, the CDR3 is TGTGCCAGCAGTGGACTAGCGGGTTACAATGAGCAGTTCTTC. Translation gives CASSGLAGYNEQFF.